This T cell receptor (beta chain) emerged from a study of early stage breast cancer tumors. Study context: Of around 16 invasive breast tumors, twelve were hormone receptor-positive, HER2-negative.

V was cut by 5 bases and J by 3 bases, with 7 bases left in between. Germline V CDR1 and CDR2: SQVTM, ANQGSEA. The CDR3 runs 11 residues. Clones were sequenced by immunoSEQ multiplex PCR, and TCRdb holds only the in-frame ones, with some missing. The data hold approximately 30,000 clones, with roughly 80% observed a single time. J is TRBJ1-1 and V is TRBV29-1; D unresolved. Sequenced input: blood. The sequence derives from a person between 55 and 70 years old with breast cancer. As DNA, the CDR3 is TGCAGCGTTCGGGGAGACACTGAAGCTTTCTTT. It is translated as CSVRGDTEAFF.